This TCR beta chain is from a study of Ad26.COV2.S vaccination and SARS-CoV-2 variants. Across the whole study: Participants got Ad26.COV2.S intramuscularly, once or twice 56 days apart.

Documented treatment: some 20 received Ad26.COV2.S at low or high dose, single or two shots; about five received placebo; per-sample allocation not given. Collection of the samples took place on day 63 after the first injection of vaccine or placebo. Participants' vaccine, an Ad26 vector, delivered Wuhan-strain SARS-CoV-2 spike. With respect to this clone: Its antigen is unknown.

The V gene end was trimmed by 2 bases and the J gene end by 7 bases; junction bases not matched to a gene: 7. The CDR3 has 15 residues. Per germline, CDR1 SGHKS and CDR2 YYEKEE (reference sequence). Libraries were prepared by immunoSEQ multiplex PCR; TCRdb keeps only in-frame clonotypes and omits some of them. Of roughly 420,000 clones listed, approximately 87% are singletons. Study results and limitations: Researchers cautioned that TCR breadth and depth analyses may have underestimated total T cell responses. Across vaccine and placebo recipients, the breadth of non-spike TCRs was similar.

The TCR was taken from a person between 18 and 65 years old who received the Ad26.COV2.S COVID-19 vaccine or a placebo. Sequencing was performed on peripheral blood, taken in a trial of Ad26.COV2.S vaccine versus placebo. The V call is TRBV5-5, the J call TRBJ2-1, with 9 positions matching TRBD2. CDR3 residues: CASSFQRGVGNEQFF. The CDR3 DNA follows: TGTGCCAGCAGCTTCCAGCGGGGGGTTGGGAATGAGCAGTTCTTC.